This T cell receptor (beta chain) stems from a study of T cells in Graves' hyperthyroidism and ophthalmopathy (dated by TCRdb to between 2018 and 2021). Notes on the research overall: Peripheral blood was collected at initial diagnosis, before any treatment. To identify TCR V-J signatures that set the groups apart, the researchers used a discovery cohort of about a hundred patients, made up of 40 to 45 with Graves' ophthalmopathy and some 56 with stable Graves' hyperthyroidism. Prospective prediction of ophthalmopathy was tested in an independent validation cohort of 18 to 20 hyperthyroidism patients and 17 patients who later progressed to ophthalmopathy. The roughly 100 discovery patients were randomly divided into training and test sets at a 7:3 ratio. In roughly six Graves' hyperthyroidism patients, the study also compared T-cell repertoires from thyroid tissue with T-cell repertoires from blood. After sampling, hyperthyroidism patients received methimazole starting at 30 mg daily, and ophthalmopathy patients received high-dose intravenous methylprednisolone. TCR Vbeta CDR3 sequencing of fewer than 150 peripheral blood samples (over 40 ophthalmopathy, approximately 80 hyperthyroidism and roughly 17 progressor patients) is reported in the paper. Broader findings and caveats from the paper: No statistical method was used to fix the sample size in advance, and group allocation was not hidden from the investigators. In validation, progression to ophthalmopathy was predicted by the model with 70.59% sensitivity and nearly 75% specificity, a median of approximately 6.5 months before onset. A model built on a 13 V-J signature distinguished ophthalmopathy from stable hyperthyroidism, reaching about 89% sensitivity and under 84% specificity in cross-validation and 80%/75% in testing. Most expanded thyroid clonotypes (frequency above 0.001) were also found in blood, which suggests that blood repertoires may mirror thyroid immune responses.

A patient counted as having stable Graves' hyperthyroidism if no progression to ophthalmopathy occurred over 18 months of follow-up. Hyperthyroidism patients were newly diagnosed, had a disease duration of under 2 months, and were aged 18 to 65 years. The study excluded patients with uncontrolled infections, other autoimmune diseases, pregnancy or lactation. Diagnoses relied on clinical symptoms, serum thyroxine and TRAb, thyroid ultrasound and orbital computed tomography. Ficoll-Paque density gradient centrifugation was used to isolate PBMCs from around 10 ml of fresh peripheral blood. Trizol reagent was used to extract total RNA, and RNA quality was then checked on an Agilent 2100 Bioanalyzer. There are a few counts of this clonotype. It has no known antigen specificity. No clone much larger than this one lies a single base away; base qualities are absent. The CDR3 sequence holds 12 residues, the cysteine and phenylalanine included. Of all the DNA, just the CDR3 is kept, 36 bases in frame from base 1. Per the germline V gene, SQVTM is the CDR1 and ANQGSEA is the CDR2. Trimming removed 1 base from V and 6 bases from J, leaving 9 bases between the germline ends.

The TCR beta CDR3 regions were amplified from RNA transcripts. The TCR CDR3 was subjected to a first round of RT-PCR using the HTBI primer set and the Qiagen OneStep RT-PCR kit. Libraries were constructed in a second round of multiplex PCR, after which size selection and purification were performed. Sequencing of the libraries was done on an Illumina HiSeq2000 using paired-end 100 bp reads. Per the authors' processing: SOAPnuke was used to process the raw data, throwing out any read that contained adapters or uncalled bases, had a mean Phred below 15, or lacked an exact constant-primer or identifier match. COPE v1.2.5 was used to merge high-quality paired reads, and clonotypes were defined as unique nucleotide sequences. Clonotypes were aligned to IMGT TRBV, TRBD and TRBJ reference segments using MiTCR v1.1. Analysis was restricted to V-J combinations with a frequency above 0.0001, which covered 99.2% of repertoires. A TCS score was defined as the ratio of F50 (clonal expansion) to E x V (chaos), with BLOSUM62-based TCRdist applied between CDR3 peptides within each V-J. Welch's t-statistics and random forest reduced 514 V-J features to roughly 13, which were used in a naive Bayes classifier (R e1071). TCRdb itself trimmed the public reads at Q25 with fastp, ran MiXCR and retained productive beta chains. For every CDR3 protein sequence, its rows merge into one entry that carries the most common genes and DNA. What appears here as the V and J calls and clone size reflects TCRdb's work, not the paper's. This sample holds approximately 560,000 distinct CDR3 sequences; more than 15% were observed only once. In total, the top ten clones hold 6.5% to 8% of the sample.

Sequenced sample: blood. The receptor was isolated from a woman younger than 45 with Graves' hyperthyroidism. The rearrangement combines TRBV29-1 with TRBJ1-2; possibly the D gene is TRBD1, per 6 matching bases. The CDR3 is CSVEVQGDGYTF. The sequenced DNA: TGCAGCGTTGAAGTACAGGGTGATGGCTACACCTTC.